This TCR beta chain was sequenced during a study of T cell repertoires in cytomegalovirus infection. Across the whole study: The authors relied on CMV epitopes, both recently identified HLA-C-restricted and well-studied HLA-B-restricted.

MiXCR, applied by TCRdb to the reads, yields one record per CDR3 protein. The sample includes approximately 990,000 distinct CDR3 sequences, roughly 31% of them seen just once. A note on this clonotype: Its antigen is not known.

Germline V gene sequence: CDR1 SGHTA, CDR2 FQGNSA. The CDR3 is made up of 15 amino acids. V lost 11 bases to trimming and J lost 5 bases, with 21 bases between them. Points from the study as a whole: The ex vivo response showed dominance by HLA-C-restricted CMV-specific TCR beta clonotypes.

Sequenced here: cultured CD8+ T cells from PBMCs, sampled from culture after CMV antigen stimulation. The TCR was taken from a human donor in good health (CMV status not recorded). Some clones in this sample may be carry-over from other donors' samples. V is TRBV7-2 and J is TRBJ2-2, with D possibly TRBD2 on 6 matching bases. CDR3 nucleotides: TGTGCCGTACTGGTTGGGGGGTATCGAACCGGGGAGCTGTTTTTT. It encodes CAVLVGGYRTGELFF.